Below, one T cell receptor (beta chain) is given with its context. The target antigen is unknown. The PCR employed 60 Vbeta primers together with 13 Jbeta primers. The protocol was immunoSEQ multiplex PCR, while the TCRdb copy is restricted to in-frame clones and leaves out a portion. In the table there are around 160,000 clones, just under 80% of which are singletons. The entry originates in a study of cytomegalovirus exposure and HLA in healthy donors. Trimming took 6 bases from V and 4 from J; bases not matched to a gene: 6. CDR3 length: 13 amino acids. Germline CDR1 SQVTM, CDR2 ANQGSEA. Study findings and constraints: More clonal expansion characterized HLA-associated TCR beta chains than equally common others in a later analysis. Investigators reported some 150 TCR beta chains as tied to cytomegalovirus.

The chain employs TRBV29-1 and TRBJ1-5, with 7 bases fitting TRBD1. The sequence derives from a man younger than 35 in good health and CMV-seropositive. The material sequenced was PBMCs. The CDR3 DNA follows: TGCAGCGTCCAAGACAGGGAGAATCAGCCCCAGCATTTT. Its translation: CSVQDRENQPQHF.